This TCR beta chain is from a study of T cell changes during pregnancy in multiple sclerosis. TCRdb's table, derived via immunoSEQ multiplex PCR, lists solely in-frame clones and lacks some. The profile shows tens of thousands of clones, 80% to 95% of them singletons. Germline V gene lookup returns CDR1 MDHEN and CDR2 SYDVKM. The CDR3 has 12 amino acids. V lost 8 bases, J lost 2 bases, and 10 bases lay in between. The chain combines TRBV28 with TRBJ2-7; tentatively, D is TRBD1 (6 bases). The sequence was collected from a female donor with multiple sclerosis, enrolled in a pregnancy study. Sequenced here: CD8+ T cells from peripheral blood mononuclear cells, sampled before pregnancy. In DNA form, the CDR3 reads TGTGCCAGCGAACAGGGCGCCTACGAGCAGTACTTC. Protein: CASEQGAYEQYF.